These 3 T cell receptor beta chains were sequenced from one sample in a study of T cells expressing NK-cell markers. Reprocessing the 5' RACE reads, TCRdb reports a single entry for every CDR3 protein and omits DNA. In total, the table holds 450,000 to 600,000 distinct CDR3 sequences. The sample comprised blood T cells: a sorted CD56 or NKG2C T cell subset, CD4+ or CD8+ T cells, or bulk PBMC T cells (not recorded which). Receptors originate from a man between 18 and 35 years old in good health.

CDR3 region: CASSQGFTGELFF. The chain couples TRBV12-3 or TRBV12-4 to TRBJ2-2; the TRBD1 assignment by TCRdb is unverifiable without DNA. The CDR3 totals 13 residues.

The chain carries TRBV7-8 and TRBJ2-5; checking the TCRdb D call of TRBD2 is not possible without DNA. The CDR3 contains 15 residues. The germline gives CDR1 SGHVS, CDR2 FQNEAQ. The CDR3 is CASSSGLASVATQYF.

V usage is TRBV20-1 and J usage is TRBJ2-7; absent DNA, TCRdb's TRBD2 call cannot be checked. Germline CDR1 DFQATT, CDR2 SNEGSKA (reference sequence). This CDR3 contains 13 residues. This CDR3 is CSTQKRELGEQYF.